This passage covers 23 T cell receptor beta chains from one sample sequenced in a study of cytomegalovirus exposure and HLA in healthy donors. With 60 Vbeta and 13 Jbeta primers, the PCR was carried out. Only in-frame clones appear in the TCRdb table, and some are missing; sequencing was by immunoSEQ multiplex PCR. This table lists about 130,000 clones. The source material was PBMCs. The source of these receptors is a man aged 40-55 years in good health and CMV-seronegative.

J is TRBJ1-1 and V is TRBV7-9; D perhaps matches TRBD1 (6 bases). Deletions cut 1 base from V and 2 bases from J, with 20 bases between. Germline CDR1 reads SEHNR; CDR2 reads FQNEAQ (reference sequence). This CDR3 comprises 18 residues. The chain's CDR3 is CASSLVVGARIPNTEAFF. The CDR3 nucleotides are TGTGCCAGCAGCTTAGTTGTGGGGGCGCGAATCCCAAACACTGAAGCTTTCTTT.

This chain uses TRBV4-1 with TRBJ2-7, with D unclear. The CDR3 contains 16 residues. The V and J ends lost 1 base and 2 bases respectively, with 15 bases between them. Germline V lookup: CDR1 MGHRA, CDR2 YSYEKL. For the CDR3, the DNA is TGCGCCAGCAGCCAAGGGTCACAGAACATTGCCTACGAGCAGTACTTC. Encoded protein: CASSQGSQNIAYEQYF.

The chain is built from TRBV5-6 and TRBJ2-7; D might be TRBD1 (5 bases). CDR3 length: 13 amino acids. V was pared by 5 bases and J by 2 bases, with 11 bases between. Germline V gives CDR1 SGHDT, CDR2 YYEEEE. The CDR3 coding sequence is TGTGCCAGCAGTTTCAGGGTCCCCTACGAGCAGTACTTC. It encodes CASSFRVPYEQYF.

This sequence joins TRBV2 and TRBJ1-6, with D hard to call. V lost 4 bases, J lost 5 bases, and 9 bases lay in between. The germline gives CDR1 SNHLY, CDR2 FYNNEI. CDR3 length equals 14 residues. The DNA of the CDR3 is TGTGCCAGCAGTGGACATGCAGATAATTCACCCCTCCACTTT. Translated: CASSGHADNSPLHF. The full variable domain, with the rest looked up from reference TRBV2 and TRBJ1-6, is EPEVTQTPSHQVTQMGQEVILRCVPISNHLYFYWYRQILGQKVEFLVSFYNNEISEKSEIFDDQFSVERPDGSNFTLKIRSTKLEDSAMYFCASSGHADNSPLHFGNGTRLTVT.

The V and J genes are TRBV6-5 and TRBJ2-1; possible D gene TRBD2, 5 bases. The CDR3 is 13 amino acids. The germline V gene encodes CDR1 MNHEY and CDR2 SVGAGI. V lost 6 bases, J lost 8 bases, and 14 bases lay in between. The CDR3 loop is CASRRVAKDEQFF. The CDR3 nucleotides are TGTGCCAGCAGAAGGGTAGCGAAAGATGAGCAGTTCTTC.

The rearrangement uses TRBV15 and TRBJ2-7, with 9 nucleotides matching TRBD1. After removal of 1 base from V and 1 base from J, the junction contained 2 bases not matched to a gene. Looked up from germline, CDR1 is LNHNV and CDR2 is YYDKDF (reference sequence). CDR3 length equals 15 residues. The CDR3 nucleotides are TGTGCCACCAGCAGAGGTGGGACAGGGTCCTACGAGCAGTACTTC. Protein: CATSRGGTGSYEQYF.

V is TRBV11-3 and J is TRBJ1-1, with 7 nucleotides matching TRBD1. The CDR3 runs 14 residues. The germline V gene has CDR1 SGHNT and CDR2 YENEEA. With V trimmed by 6 bases and J by 5 bases, 9 bases remained unmatched. DNA for the CDR3: TGTGCCAGCAGGAACCCAGGGGGGAGAACTGAAGCTTTCTTT. It translates to CASRNPGGRTEAFF. Combining the CDR3 with reference TRBV11-3 and TRBJ1-1 gives the whole variable domain EAGVVQSPRYKIIEKKQPVAFWCNPISGHNTLYWYLQNLGQGPELLIRYENEEAVDDSQLPKDRFSAERLKGVDSTLKIQPAELGDSAVYLCASRNPGGRTEAFFGQGTRLTVV.

V is TRBV19 and J is TRBJ1-1, with D possibly being TRBD1 (6 bases). The germline V gene has CDR1 LNHDA and CDR2 SQIVND (reference sequence). V was pared by 4 bases and J by 7 bases, with 13 bases between. The CDR3 consists of 13 residues. The CDR3: CASSTAGQNEAFF. DNA of the CDR3: TGTGCCAGTAGTACCGCTGGACAGAATGAAGCTTTCTTT.

This chain joins TRBV11-2 and TRBJ2-7, with a weak D call TRBD2 (6 bases). The CDR3 length is 15 residues. Trimming shortened V by 5 bases and J by 3 bases, and 17 bases separated the two germline ends. Germline V gene lookup returns CDR1 SGHAT and CDR2 FQNNGV. The CDR3 DNA reads TGTGCCAGCAGCCTAATGGCGGGACTTGACTACGAGCAGTACTTC. Protein product: CASSLMAGLDYEQYF.

J is TRBJ2-3 and V is TRBV11-3; 7 bases agree with TRBD2. The germline gives CDR1 SGHNT, CDR2 YENEEA. The CDR3 has 17 residues. V shed 5 bases and J 0 bases; nucleotides not matched to a gene: 11. The CDR3 protein is CASSPRDYQLSTDTQYF. The CDR3 DNA is TGTGCCAGCAGCCCACGGGACTACCAACTTAGCACAGATACGCAGTATTTT.

This rearrangement joins TRBV6-4 to TRBJ2-7; 10 positions match TRBD2. Germline CDR1 reads MRHNA; CDR2 reads SNTAGT. The CDR3 length is 20 residues. V shed 3 bases and J 3 bases; nucleotides not matched to a gene: 20. The CDR3 is CASSEGLAEASRSGFYEQYF. As DNA, the CDR3 is TGTGCCAGCAGTGAAGGACTAGCGGAAGCCTCGCGGTCGGGGTTCTACGAGCAGTACTTC.

V and J are TRBV28 and TRBJ1-5, with a weak D call TRBD1 (6 bases). The CDR3 covers 13 residues. CDR1 is MDHEN and CDR2 is SYDVKM in the germline V gene. Trimming cost V 4 bases and J 9 bases, with 13 bases left between them. CDR3 sequence (DNA): TGTGCCAGCAGTTCTATAGGGGGAAGGCCCCAGCATTTT. This codes for CASSSIGGRPQHF.

V is TRBV30 and J is TRBJ1-2; possible D gene TRBD1, 5 bases. The V and J ends lost 3 bases and 8 bases respectively, with 13 bases between them. The CDR3 covers 12 residues. Germline CDR1 is GTSNPN and CDR2 is SVGIG (reference sequence). The CDR3 DNA reads TGTGCCTGGAGGATACCAGGGAACGGCTACACCTTC. It encodes CAWRIPGNGYTF. The full variable domain, its missing parts supplied by reference TRBV30 and TRBJ1-2, is SQTIHQWPATLVQPVGSPLSLECTVEGTSNPNLYWYRQAAGRGLQLLFYSVGIGQISSEVPQNLSASRPQDRQFILSSKKLLLSDSGFYLCAWRIPGNGYTFGSGTRLTVV.

The CDR3 nucleotides read TGTGCCAGTAGTCCACCCAGGGGGTCTTCACACTACGAGCAGTACTTC. It encodes CASSPPRGSSHYEQYF. The chain couples TRBV19 to TRBJ2-7; 7 nucleotides align to TRBD1. Germline-derived CDR1 and CDR2 are LNHDA and SQIVND (reference sequence). V lost 5 bases to trimming and J lost 3 bases; unmatched junction nucleotides: 13. The CDR3 covers 16 residues.

CDR3 region: CAWRVAGVGTQYF. For the CDR3, the DNA is TGTGCCTGGAGAGTGGCGGGCGTGGGGACCCAGTACTTC. The chain has TRBV30 and TRBJ2-5; D possibly corresponds to TRBD2 (5 bases). Trimming took off 3 bases at V and 7 bases at J, with 15 bases between the two ends. The length of the CDR3 is 13 residues. Germline CDR1 GTSNPN, CDR2 SVGIG (reference sequence).

This rearrangement joins TRBV10-1 to TRBJ1-1, with D unclear. V dropped 6 bases and J dropped 5 bases, with 10 bases sitting between them. The V gene's germline CDR1 is WNHNN and CDR2 SYGVQD (reference sequence). The CDR3 contains 12 residues. The CDR3 DNA reads TGCGCCAGCAGCGCAACGGGGACTGAAGCTTTCTTT. Its protein product is CASSATGTEAFF.

Details on this clone: Other DNA sequences in the same sample also yield this CDR3. The chain is built from TRBV11-3 and TRBJ2-1; a weak D match, TRBD2 (6 bases). V was cut by 3 bases and J by 3 bases, with 6 bases left in between. CDR3 length equals 13 residues. Germline CDR1 SGHNT, CDR2 YENEEA. CDR3 DNA: TGTGCCAGCAGCTTGGGACTCTACAATGAGCAGTTCTTC. Residues: CASSLGLYNEQFF.

The chain is built from TRBV6-1 and TRBJ2-1, with D possibly being TRBD2 (5 bases). Trimming took 0 bases from V and 2 from J, leaving 17 bases between them. The CDR3 has 18 residues. The germline V gene has CDR1 MNHNS and CDR2 SASEGT. CDR3 in DNA: TGTGCCAGCAGTGAAGCATACCCCCTCGCAGCGGCCTACAATGAGCAGTTCTTC. Amino acid sequence: CASSEAYPLAAAYNEQFF.

The gene calls are TRBV6-6 and TRBJ1-2; TRBD1 agrees at 7 bases. The J segment lost 8 bases and the V segment lost 2 bases, leaving 5 bases of the junction unmatched. The CDR3 is made up of 13 amino acids. Germline V gene lookup returns CDR1 MNHNY and CDR2 SVGAGI (reference sequence). Here the CDR3 reads CASSYPKTGGYTF. In DNA form, the CDR3 reads TGTGCCAGCAGTTACCCCAAGACAGGGGGCTACACCTTC.

The chain combines TRBV19 with TRBJ1-2, with TRBD1 matching over 7 bases. Germline-derived CDR1 and CDR2 are LNHDA and SQIVND (reference sequence). The ends lost 8 bases at V and 3 bases at J; junction bases unmatched: 15. The CDR3 is 16 residues long. The CDR3 DNA reads TGTGCCAGTTCGGGGACAGCCAAAATAACACACTATGGCTACACCTTC. It codes for CASSGTAKITHYGYTF.

CDR3 DNA sequence: TGTGCCATCAGTGATAACGGGAGGGGGGCCTACGAGCAGTACTTC. This encodes CAISDNGRGAYEQYF. The chain has TRBV10-3 and TRBJ2-7; 8 nucleotides line up with TRBD2. The CDR3 covers 15 residues. J gave up 2 bases and V 3 bases, and 6 bases lay outside the gene matches. Looked up from germline, CDR1 is ENHRY and CDR2 is SYGVKD.

The gene calls are TRBV15 and TRBJ2-5; 8 nucleotides match TRBD2. CDR1 LNHNV and CDR2 YYDKDF come from the germline V gene (reference sequence). This CDR3 has 15 residues. V trimming: 5 bases; J trimming: 2 bases; junction bases outside the gene matches: 7. CDR3 amino acids: CATSAGTSSQETQYF. CDR3 coding DNA: TGTGCCACCAGCGCCGGGACTAGTTCACAAGAGACCCAGTACTTC.

V is TRBV19 and J is TRBJ2-7; 9 nucleotides line up with TRBD2. V lost 3 bases to trimming and J lost 3 bases; unmatched junction nucleotides: 3. CDR3 length equals 14 residues. Germline-derived CDR1 and CDR2 are LNHDA and SQIVND (reference sequence). The CDR3 DNA sequence: TGTGCCAGTAGTATCCGGCGGGAGGGCTACGAGCAGTACTTC. This translates into CASSIRREGYEQYF.